Sequencing of this TCR beta chain was carried out in a study of T-cell reconstitution after alpha-beta-depleted transplantation in children. This clonotype was found many times. The CDR3 has 15 residues. In germline, CDR1 is SGHRS, CDR2 YFSETQ. V was shortened by 4 bases and J by 1 base, with 15 bases between the two germline ends. Unique molecular identifiers were used to barcode this TCRbeta library. In TCRdb, the PCR reads were re-called with MiXCR into one record per CDR3 protein. The table includes roughly 200,000 distinct CDR3 sequences, 14% to 15% detected once. The sequenced sample was PBMCs from the stem cell graft donor, obtained from the stem cell graft. The clonotype comes from a human donor who donated a stem cell graft to a child with acute lymphoblastic leukemia. This chain joins TRBV5-1 and TRBJ2-7; D unclear. CDR3 sequence: CASSLGRVQSYEQYF. DNA for the CDR3: TGCGCCAGCAGCCTTGGTAGGGTCCAATCCTACGAGCAGTACTTC.